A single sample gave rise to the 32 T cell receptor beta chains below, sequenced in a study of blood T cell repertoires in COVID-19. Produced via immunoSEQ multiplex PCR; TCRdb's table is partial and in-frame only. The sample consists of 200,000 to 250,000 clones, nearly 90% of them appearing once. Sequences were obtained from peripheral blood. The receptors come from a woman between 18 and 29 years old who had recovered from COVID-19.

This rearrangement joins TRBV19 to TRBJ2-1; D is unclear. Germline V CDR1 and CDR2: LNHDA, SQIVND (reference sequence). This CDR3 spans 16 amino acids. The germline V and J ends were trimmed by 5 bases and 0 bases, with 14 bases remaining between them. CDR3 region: CASSPPPASSYNEQFF. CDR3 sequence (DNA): TGTGCCAGTAGTCCCCCTCCGGCTAGCTCCTACAATGAGCAGTTCTTC. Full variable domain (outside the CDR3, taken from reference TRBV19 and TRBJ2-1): DGGITQSPKYLFRKEGQNVTLSCEQNLNHDAMYWYRQDPGQGLRLIYYSQIVNDFQKGDIAEGYSVSREKKESFPLTVTSAQKNPTAFYLCASSPPPASSYNEQFFGPGTRLTVL.

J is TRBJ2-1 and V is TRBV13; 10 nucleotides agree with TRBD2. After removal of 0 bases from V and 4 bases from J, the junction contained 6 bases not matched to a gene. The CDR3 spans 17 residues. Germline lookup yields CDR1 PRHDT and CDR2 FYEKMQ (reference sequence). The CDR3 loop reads CASSLGLAGDLYNEQFF. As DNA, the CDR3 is TGTGCCAGCAGCTTAGGCCTAGCGGGAGACCTATACAATGAGCAGTTCTTC.

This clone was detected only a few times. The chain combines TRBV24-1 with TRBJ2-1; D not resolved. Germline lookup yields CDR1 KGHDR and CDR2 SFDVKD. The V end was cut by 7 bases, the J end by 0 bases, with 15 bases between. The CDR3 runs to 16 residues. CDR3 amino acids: CATSSLESGSYNEQFF. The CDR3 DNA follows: TGTGCCACCAGCTCCCTTGAGTCAGGCTCCTACAATGAGCAGTTCTTC.

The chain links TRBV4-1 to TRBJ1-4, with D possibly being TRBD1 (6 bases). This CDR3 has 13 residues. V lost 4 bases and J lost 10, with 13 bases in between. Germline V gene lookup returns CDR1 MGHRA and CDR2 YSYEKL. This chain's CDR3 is CASSPGGAGKLFF. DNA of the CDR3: TGCGCCAGCAGCCCCGGGGGGGCGGGAAAACTGTTTTTT.

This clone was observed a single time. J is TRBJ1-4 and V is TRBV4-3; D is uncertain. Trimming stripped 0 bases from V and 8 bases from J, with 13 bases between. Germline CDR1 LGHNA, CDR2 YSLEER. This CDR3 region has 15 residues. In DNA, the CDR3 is TGCGCCAGCAGCCAAGACTCCGCTTTAGCCGAAAAACTGTTTTTT. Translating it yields CASSQDSALAEKLFF.

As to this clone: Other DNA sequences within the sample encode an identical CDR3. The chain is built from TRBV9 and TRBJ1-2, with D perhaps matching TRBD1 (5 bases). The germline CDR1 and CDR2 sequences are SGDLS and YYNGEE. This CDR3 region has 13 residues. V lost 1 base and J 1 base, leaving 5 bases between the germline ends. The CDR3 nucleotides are TGTGCCAGCAGCGTACAGGGTAACTATGGCTACACCTTC. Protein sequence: CASSVQGNYGYTF.

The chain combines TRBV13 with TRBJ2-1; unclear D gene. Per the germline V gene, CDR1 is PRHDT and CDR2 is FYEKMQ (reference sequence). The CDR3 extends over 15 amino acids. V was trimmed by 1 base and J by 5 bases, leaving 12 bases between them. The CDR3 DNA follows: TGTGCCAGCAGCTTAGAGTACCCGCAGGACAATGAGCAGTTCTTC. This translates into CASSLEYPQDNEQFF. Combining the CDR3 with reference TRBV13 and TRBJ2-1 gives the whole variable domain AAGVIQSPRHLIKEKRETATLKCYPIPRHDTVYWYQQGPGQDPQFLISFYEKMQSDKGSIPDRFSAQQFSDYHSELNMSSLELGDSALYFCASSLEYPQDNEQFFGPGTRLTVL.

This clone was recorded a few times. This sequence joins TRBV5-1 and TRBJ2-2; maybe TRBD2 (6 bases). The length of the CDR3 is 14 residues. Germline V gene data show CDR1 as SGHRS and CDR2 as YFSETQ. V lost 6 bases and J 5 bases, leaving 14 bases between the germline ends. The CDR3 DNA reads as TGCGCCAGCATCGAGTCCCGGGGGACCGGGGAGCTGTTTTTT. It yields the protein CASIESRGTGELFF.

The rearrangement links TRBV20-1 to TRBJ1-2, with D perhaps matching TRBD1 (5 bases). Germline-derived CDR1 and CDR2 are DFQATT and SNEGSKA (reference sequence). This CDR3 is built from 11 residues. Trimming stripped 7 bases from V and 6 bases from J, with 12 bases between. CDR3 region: CSGLGQNGYTF. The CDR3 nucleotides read TGCAGTGGACTGGGGCAAAATGGCTACACCTTC.

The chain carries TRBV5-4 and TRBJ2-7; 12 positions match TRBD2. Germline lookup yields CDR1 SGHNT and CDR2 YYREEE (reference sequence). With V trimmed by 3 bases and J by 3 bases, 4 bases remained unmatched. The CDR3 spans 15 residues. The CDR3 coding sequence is TGTGCCAGCAGCTCTAGCGGGAGGGCCGACTACGAGCAGTACTTC. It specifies CASSSSGRADYEQYF.

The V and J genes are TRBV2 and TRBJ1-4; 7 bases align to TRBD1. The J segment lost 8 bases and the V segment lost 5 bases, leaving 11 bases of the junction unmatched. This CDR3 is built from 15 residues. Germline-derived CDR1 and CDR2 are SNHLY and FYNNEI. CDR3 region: CASSPDRVPKEKLFF. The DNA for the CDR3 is TGTGCCAGCAGTCCAGACAGGGTGCCCAAGGAAAAACTGTTTTTT.

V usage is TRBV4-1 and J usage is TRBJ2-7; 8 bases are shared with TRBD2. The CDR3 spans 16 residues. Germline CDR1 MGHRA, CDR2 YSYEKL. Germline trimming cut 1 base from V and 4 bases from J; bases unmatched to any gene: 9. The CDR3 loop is CASSQVKAGEGYEQYF. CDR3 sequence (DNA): TGCGCCAGCAGCCAAGTGAAAGCGGGAGAGGGGTACGAGCAGTACTTC.

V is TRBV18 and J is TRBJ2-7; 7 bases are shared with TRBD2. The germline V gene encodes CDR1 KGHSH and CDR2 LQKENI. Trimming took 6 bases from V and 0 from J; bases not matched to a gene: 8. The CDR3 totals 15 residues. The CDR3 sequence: CASSPASGPSYEQYF. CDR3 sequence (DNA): TGTGCCAGCTCCCCGGCTAGCGGCCCCTCCTACGAGCAGTACTTC.

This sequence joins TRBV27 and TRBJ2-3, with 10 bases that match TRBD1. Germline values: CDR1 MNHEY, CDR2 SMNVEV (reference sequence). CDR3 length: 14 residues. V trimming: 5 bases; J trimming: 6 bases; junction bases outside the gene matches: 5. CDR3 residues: CASSGGTGVDTQYF. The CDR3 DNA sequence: TGTGCCAGCAGTGGCGGGACAGGGGTGGATACGCAGTATTTT.

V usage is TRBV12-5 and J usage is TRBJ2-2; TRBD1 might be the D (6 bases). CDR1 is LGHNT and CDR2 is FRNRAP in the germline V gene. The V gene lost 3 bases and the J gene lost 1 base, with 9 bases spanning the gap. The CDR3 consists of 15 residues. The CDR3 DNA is TGTGCTAGTGGTTTCGGGACACGGAACACCGGGGAGCTGTTTTTT. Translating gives CASGFGTRNTGELFF.

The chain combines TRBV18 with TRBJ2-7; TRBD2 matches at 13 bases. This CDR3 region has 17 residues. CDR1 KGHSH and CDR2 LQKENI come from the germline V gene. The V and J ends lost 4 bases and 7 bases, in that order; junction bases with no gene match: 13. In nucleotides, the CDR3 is TGTGCCAGCTCACAGGAGATTGGGACTAGCGGGAATGGTGAGCAGTACTTC. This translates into CASSQEIGTSGNGEQYF. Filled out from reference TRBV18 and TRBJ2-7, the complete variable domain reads NAGVMQNPRHLVRRRGQEARLRCSPMKGHSHVYWYRQLPEEGLKFMVYLQKENIIDESGMPKERFSAEFPKEGPSILRIQQVVRGDSAAYFCASSQEIGTSGNGEQYFGPGTRLTVT.

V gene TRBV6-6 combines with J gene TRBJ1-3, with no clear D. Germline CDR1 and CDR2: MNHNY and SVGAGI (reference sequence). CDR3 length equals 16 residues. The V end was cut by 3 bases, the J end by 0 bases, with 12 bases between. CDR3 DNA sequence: TGTGCCAGCAGTTATTCTCACAGCAACTCTGGAAACACCATATATTTT. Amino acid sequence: CASSYSHSNSGNTIYF.

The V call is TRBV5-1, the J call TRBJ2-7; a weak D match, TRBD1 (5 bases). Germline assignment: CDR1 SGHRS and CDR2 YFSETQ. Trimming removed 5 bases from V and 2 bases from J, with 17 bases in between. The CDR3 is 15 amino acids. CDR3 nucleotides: TGCGCCAGCAGACAAGGGGTAGCTGGTACCTACGAGCAGTACTTC. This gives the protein CASRQGVAGTYEQYF.

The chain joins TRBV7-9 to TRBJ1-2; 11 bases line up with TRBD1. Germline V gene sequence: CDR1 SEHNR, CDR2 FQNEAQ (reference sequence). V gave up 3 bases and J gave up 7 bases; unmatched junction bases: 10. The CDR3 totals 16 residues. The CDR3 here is CASSFHGQGAEGGYTF. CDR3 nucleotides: TGTGCCAGCAGCTTCCATGGACAGGGGGCAGAGGGTGGCTACACCTTC.

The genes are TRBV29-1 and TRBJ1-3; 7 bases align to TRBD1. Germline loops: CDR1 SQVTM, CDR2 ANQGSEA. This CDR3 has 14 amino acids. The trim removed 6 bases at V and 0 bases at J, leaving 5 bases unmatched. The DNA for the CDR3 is TGCAGCGTGAGCAGGGGGAACTCTGGAAACACCATATATTTT. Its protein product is CSVSRGNSGNTIYF.

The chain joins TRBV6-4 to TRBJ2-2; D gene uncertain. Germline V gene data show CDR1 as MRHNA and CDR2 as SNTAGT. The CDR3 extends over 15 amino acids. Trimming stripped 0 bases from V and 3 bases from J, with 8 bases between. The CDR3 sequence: CASSDSGDYTGELFF. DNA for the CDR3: TGTGCCAGCAGTGACTCAGGCGACTACACCGGGGAGCTGTTTTTT.

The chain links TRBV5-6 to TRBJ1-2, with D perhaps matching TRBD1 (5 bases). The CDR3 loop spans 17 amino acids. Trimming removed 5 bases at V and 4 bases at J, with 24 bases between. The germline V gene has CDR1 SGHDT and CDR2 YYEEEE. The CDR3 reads CASRSDRTRQDLYGYTF. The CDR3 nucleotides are TGTGCCAGCAGATCCGACAGAACGAGACAAGACCTCTATGGCTACACCTTC.

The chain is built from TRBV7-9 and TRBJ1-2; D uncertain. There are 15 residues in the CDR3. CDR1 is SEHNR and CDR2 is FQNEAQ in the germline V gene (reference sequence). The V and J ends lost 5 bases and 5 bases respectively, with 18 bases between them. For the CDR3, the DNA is TGTGCCAGCAGCGAATCCGGAGGGCGGGAATATGGCTACACCTTC. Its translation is CASSESGGREYGYTF. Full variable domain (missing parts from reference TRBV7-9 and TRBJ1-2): DTGVSQNPRHKITKRGQNVTFRCDPISEHNRLYWYRQTLGQGPEFLTYFQNEAQLEKSRLLSDRFSAERPKGSFSTLEIQRTEQGDSAMYLCASSESGGREYGYTFGSGTRLTVV.

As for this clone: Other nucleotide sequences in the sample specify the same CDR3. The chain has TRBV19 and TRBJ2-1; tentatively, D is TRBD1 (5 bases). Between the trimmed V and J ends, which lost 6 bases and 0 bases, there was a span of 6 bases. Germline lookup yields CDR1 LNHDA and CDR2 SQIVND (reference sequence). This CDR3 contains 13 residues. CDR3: CASSDSSYNEQFF. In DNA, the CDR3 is TGTGCCAGTAGCGACAGCTCCTACAATGAGCAGTTCTTC.

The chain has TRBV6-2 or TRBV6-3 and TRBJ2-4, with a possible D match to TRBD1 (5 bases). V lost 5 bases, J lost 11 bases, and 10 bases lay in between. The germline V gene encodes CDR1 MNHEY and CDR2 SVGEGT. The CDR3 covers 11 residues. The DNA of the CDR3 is TGTGCCAGCAGTAGGGGTGGTTTTCAGTACTTC. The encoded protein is CASSRGGFQYF.

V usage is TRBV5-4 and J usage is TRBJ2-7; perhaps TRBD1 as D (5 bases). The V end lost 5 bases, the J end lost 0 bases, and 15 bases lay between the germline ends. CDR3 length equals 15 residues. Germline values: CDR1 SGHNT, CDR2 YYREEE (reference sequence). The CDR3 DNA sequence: TGTGCCAGCAGTCCCGAACAGGACACCTCCTACGAGCAGTACTTC. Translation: CASSPEQDTSYEQYF. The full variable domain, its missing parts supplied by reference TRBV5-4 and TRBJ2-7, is ETGVTQSPTHLIKTRGQQVTLRCSSQSGHNTVSWYQQALGQGPQFIFQYYREEENGRGNFPPRFSGLQFPNYSSELNVNALELDDSALYLCASSPEQDTSYEQYFGPGTRLTVT.

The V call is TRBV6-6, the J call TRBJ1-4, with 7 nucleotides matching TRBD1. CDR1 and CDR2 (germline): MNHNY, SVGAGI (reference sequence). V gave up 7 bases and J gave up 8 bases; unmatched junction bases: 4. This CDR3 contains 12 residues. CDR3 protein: CASTQGYEKLFF. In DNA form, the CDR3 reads TGTGCCAGCACACAGGGGTACGAAAAACTGTTTTTT.

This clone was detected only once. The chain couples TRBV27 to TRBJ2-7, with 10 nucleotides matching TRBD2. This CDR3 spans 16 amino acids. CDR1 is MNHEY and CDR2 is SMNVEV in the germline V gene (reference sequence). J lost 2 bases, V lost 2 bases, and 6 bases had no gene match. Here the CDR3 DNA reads TGTGCCAGCAGTTTAAAAGGGCTAGCGGGGGCCTACGAGCAGTACTTC. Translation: CASSLKGLAGAYEQYF.

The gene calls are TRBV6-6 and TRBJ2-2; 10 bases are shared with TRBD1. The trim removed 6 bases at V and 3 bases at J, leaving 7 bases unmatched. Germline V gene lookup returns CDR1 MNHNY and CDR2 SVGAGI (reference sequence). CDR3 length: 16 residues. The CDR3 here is CASSPDRGRYTGELFF. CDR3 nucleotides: TGTGCCAGCAGCCCAGACAGGGGGCGGTACACCGGGGAGCTGTTTTTT.

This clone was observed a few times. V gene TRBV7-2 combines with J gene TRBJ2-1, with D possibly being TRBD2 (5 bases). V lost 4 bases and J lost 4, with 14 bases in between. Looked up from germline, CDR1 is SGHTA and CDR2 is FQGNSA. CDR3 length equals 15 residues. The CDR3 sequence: CASSWVQADYNEQFF. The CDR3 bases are TGTGCCAGCAGCTGGGTGCAAGCGGATTACAATGAGCAGTTCTTC.

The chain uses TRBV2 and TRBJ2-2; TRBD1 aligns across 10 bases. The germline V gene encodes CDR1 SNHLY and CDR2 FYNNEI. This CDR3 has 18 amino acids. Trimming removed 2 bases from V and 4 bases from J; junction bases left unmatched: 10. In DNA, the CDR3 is TGTGCCAGCAGTGAACAAAGTGACAGGGGGCCCTCCACCGGGGAGCTGTTTTTT. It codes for CASSEQSDRGPSTGELFF.

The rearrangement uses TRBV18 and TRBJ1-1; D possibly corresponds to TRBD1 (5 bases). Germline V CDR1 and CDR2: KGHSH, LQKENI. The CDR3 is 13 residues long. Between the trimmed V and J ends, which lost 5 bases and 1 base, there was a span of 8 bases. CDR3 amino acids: CASSTDRNTEAFF. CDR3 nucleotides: TGTGCCAGCTCAACTGACAGGAACACTGAAGCTTTCTTT.